The clone carrying this TCR beta chain was counted ten times or more. This sample is drawn from a study of spatial heterogeneity in lung cancer. This CDR3 is 14 amino acids long. Trimming removed 1 base from V and 1 base from J, with 7 bases in between. Per the germline V gene, CDR1 is SGHAT and CDR2 is FQNNGV. Time point described: sample taken at primary tumor resection. The input material, whole RNA from tumor, nontumor lung or frozen PBMC, was sequenced unsorted. TCRdb reanalysed the 5' RACE reads using MiXCR and keeps one entry per CDR3 protein. The sample consists of about 44,000 distinct CDR3 sequences, approximately 14% of them appearing once.

This TCR was sampled from a male donor with early-stage non-small cell lung cancer. The specimen comprised PBMCs, sampled at surgery. The genes are TRBV11-2 and TRBJ2-5; D unclear. This CDR3 reads CASSLALGQETQYF. CDR3 nucleotide sequence: TGTGCCAGCAGCTTAGCTCTGGGCCAAGAGACCCAGTACTTC.